The 15 T cell receptor beta chains below all came from one sample that was sequenced in a study of blood T cell repertoires in COVID-19 (dated by TCRdb to 2018 to 2021). Library construction relied on the immunoSEQ multiplex PCR assay. TCRdb's version of the immuneACCESS table is confined to in-frame rearrangements and falls short of the full clone set. An unresolved V gene accounts for under half of the shortfall where checked; the remainder is of unknown origin. This sample has about 370,000 clones in its table, and 90% of those were observed once. Of the sample, 6.5% falls within the top ten clones. Sequences were obtained from peripheral blood. All receptors come from a man younger than 30 with active or convalescent COVID-19.

The CDR3 here is CASSLQGVPYGYTF. For the CDR3, the DNA is TGTGCCAGCAGCTTACAGGGGGTTCCCTATGGCTACACCTTC. The chain links TRBV5-4 to TRBJ1-2; the match to TRBD1 covers 8 bases. The germline CDR1 and CDR2 sequences are SGHNT and YYREEE (reference sequence). V dropped 2 bases and J dropped 4; count of bases not matched to a gene: 4. This CDR3 spans 14 amino acids.

This chain links TRBV27 with TRBJ2-1; D is possibly TRBD2 (6 bases). The CDR3 extends over 15 amino acids. Germline lookup yields CDR1 MNHEY and CDR2 SMNVEV (reference sequence). The V end was cut by 3 bases, the J end by 4 bases, with 13 bases between. CDR3 residues: CASSFRLAQYNEQFF. The CDR3 DNA reads as TGTGCCAGCAGTTTTCGTCTAGCGCAGTACAATGAGCAGTTCTTC.

Comment on this clone: Being one base from a much bigger clone, this may be a read error. Other DNA sequences within the sample encode an identical CDR3. The V gene is TRBV9, the J gene TRBJ1-2; 8 bases align to TRBD1. This CDR3 comprises 12 residues. V dropped 5 bases and J dropped 4; count of bases not matched to a gene: 1. Germline V gives CDR1 SGDLS, CDR2 YYNGEE. The CDR3 DNA sequence: TGTGCCAGCAGTGGACAGGGCTATGGCTACACCTTC. This encodes CASSGQGYGYTF.

This chain joins TRBV9 and TRBJ2-2; 14 positions match TRBD2. Losses at the gene ends were 0 bases for V and 7 bases for J; bases not matched to a gene: 2. Germline V CDR1 and CDR2: SGDLS, YYNGEE. The CDR3 extends over 16 amino acids. The CDR3 region is CASSVGLAGGDGELFF. The CDR3, as DNA: TGTGCCAGCAGCGTAGGACTAGCGGGAGGGGACGGGGAGCTGTTTTTT.

The rearrangement joins TRBV5-6 to TRBJ2-7; D gene ambiguous. Germline assignment: CDR1 SGHDT and CDR2 YYEEEE. Trimming pared 7 bases from V and 2 bases from J, leaving 16 bases between. CDR3 length equals 14 residues. The CDR3 DNA is TGTGCCAGCTTCCTTTTTGGCATACCCTACGAGCAGTACTTC. It translates to CASFLFGIPYEQYF.

The V gene is TRBV15, the J gene TRBJ2-7, with 8 bases fitting TRBD2. CDR3 size: 18 residues. CDR1 and CDR2 (germline): LNHNV, YYDKDF (reference sequence). V trimming: 2 bases; J trimming: 3 bases; junction bases outside the gene matches: 15. Here the CDR3 DNA reads TGTGCCACCAGCAGATTGAGGGGGACTAGGGGAACATTCTACGAGCAGTACTTC. Its translation: CATSRLRGTRGTFYEQYF.

The genes are TRBV10-3 and TRBJ2-7, with D possibly matching TRBD1 (5 bases). The CDR3 covers 13 residues. Trimming shortened V by 6 bases and J by 0 bases, and 9 bases separated the two germline ends. The germline V gene has CDR1 ENHRY and CDR2 SYGVKD. The CDR3 DNA is TGTGCCATCAGCCAGGGTCACTCCTACGAGCAGTACTTC. Translation gives CAISQGHSYEQYF.

This rearrangement joins TRBV7-3 to TRBJ2-3, with 7 bases identical to TRBD2. The CDR3 loop spans 15 amino acids. Germline CDR1 is SGHTA and CDR2 is FQGTGA. The trim removed 3 bases at V and 0 bases at J, leaving 3 bases unmatched. The CDR3 region has the DNA TGTGCCAGCAGCTTCCGAGCGGGAAGCACAGATACGCAGTATTTT. This sequence encodes CASSFRAGSTDTQYF.

V gene TRBV5-6 combines with J gene TRBJ2-5; 13 nucleotides line up with TRBD2. The germline V gene has CDR1 SGHDT and CDR2 YYEEEE. Unmatched junction bases numbered 10, after V lost 4 bases and J lost 1 base. This CDR3 is 18 amino acids long. The CDR3 spells CASSQPGLAGRVQETQYF. CDR3 DNA: TGTGCCAGCAGCCAACCGGGACTAGCGGGGAGGGTCCAAGAGACCCAGTACTTC.

V gene TRBV12-3 or TRBV12-4 combines with J gene TRBJ1-2, with D tentatively TRBD1 (6 bases). Between the trimmed V and J ends, which lost 2 bases and 5 bases, there was a span of 9 bases. This CDR3 spans 13 amino acids. CDR3 bases: TGTGCCAGCAGTTTAAGGCAGGGGTATGGCTACACCTTC. This sequence encodes CASSLRQGYGYTF.

This clone was counted a single time. The rearrangement links TRBV7-2 to TRBJ1-2; D unclear. The ends were cut back, 1 base at V and 8 bases at J, with 17 bases in the middle. The CDR3 contains 15 residues. The germline V gene encodes CDR1 SGHTA and CDR2 FQGNSA. The CDR3 nucleotides read TGTGCCAGCAGCTTAGAGGACGTCGGGGTGCGGGGCTACACCTTC. Protein: CASSLEDVGVRGYTF.

This chain uses TRBV2 with TRBJ2-4; no firm D call. Trimming stripped 8 bases from V and 0 bases from J, with 11 bases between. The CDR3 has 14 amino acids. Germline values: CDR1 SNHLY, CDR2 FYNNEI. The chain's CDR3 is CASSRLPAKNIQYF. For the CDR3, the DNA is TGTGCCAGCTCCCGACTTCCAGCCAAAAACATTCAGTACTTC.

V gene TRBV21-1 combines with J gene TRBJ2-7; the table calls TRBD2, which could not be checked here. TRBV21-1 is marked as a pseudogene. This CDR3 contains 18 residues. The CDR3 DNA sequence: TGTGCCAGCAGCGAAGATTCCCCAACTAGCGGGGGACTCTACGAGCAGTACTTC. Translating gives CASSEDSPTSGGLYEQYF.

A word on this clone: Other DNA variants within this sample encode the same CDR3. This sequence joins TRBV27 and TRBJ2-5; D is possibly TRBD1 (5 bases). The CDR3 has 12 residues. V dropped 4 bases and J dropped 3 bases, with 6 bases sitting between them. Germline CDR1 MNHEY, CDR2 SMNVEV (reference sequence). The CDR3 region is CASSSREETQYF. DNA for the CDR3: TGTGCCAGCAGTTCCAGGGAAGAGACCCAGTACTTC.

The rearrangement links TRBV4-1 to TRBJ1-6; D is possibly TRBD1 (6 bases). Trimming took off 1 base at V and 5 bases at J, with 12 bases between the two ends. Germline CDR1 MGHRA, CDR2 YSYEKL. The CDR3 totals 16 residues. CDR3 coding DNA: TGCGCCAGCAGCCAAGGTCCGGGACAAAATAATTCACCCCTCCACTTT. This encodes CASSQGPGQNNSPLHF.